This T cell receptor (beta chain) was observed in a study of T cell changes during pregnancy in multiple sclerosis. Assay used: immunoSEQ multiplex PCR; TCRdb lists only in-frame clones, some missing. The sample comprises approximately 60,000 clones, 85% to 95% of which are singletons, and roughly 3.6% rests with the top ten. V shed 4 bases, J shed 8 bases, and the junction held 6 bases outside the gene matches. This CDR3 contains 14 residues. Germline values: CDR1 SGHRS, CDR2 YFSETQ. The chain has TRBV5-1 and TRBJ1-6; 7 bases agree with TRBD1. The sample here was peripheral blood, taken after pregnancy. The sequence derives from a female donor in good health, enrolled as a control in a pregnancy study. The CDR3 region is CASSNTGVYSPLHF. CDR3 DNA: TGCGCCAGCAGCAACACAGGGGTGTATTCACCCCTCCACTTT.